This T cell receptor (beta chain) originates from a study of T cell changes during pregnancy in multiple sclerosis. TCRdb keeps only in-frame clones here, not all; method: immunoSEQ multiplex PCR. The sample has around 65,000 clones, approximately 88% seen once. The TCR originated in a female donor with multiple sclerosis, enrolled in a pregnancy study. Sample: peripheral blood, taken in the first trimester of pregnancy.

The CDR3 nucleotides are TGCAGCGTTGGACAGGGAAGGGCTGAAAAACTGTTTTTT. Its translation is CSVGQGRAEKLFF. The genes are TRBV29-1 and TRBJ1-4; 7 bases line up with TRBD1. Trimming cost V 4 bases and J 7 bases; bases outside gene matches: 6. Germline CDR1 SQVTM, CDR2 ANQGSEA. CDR3 size: 13 residues.